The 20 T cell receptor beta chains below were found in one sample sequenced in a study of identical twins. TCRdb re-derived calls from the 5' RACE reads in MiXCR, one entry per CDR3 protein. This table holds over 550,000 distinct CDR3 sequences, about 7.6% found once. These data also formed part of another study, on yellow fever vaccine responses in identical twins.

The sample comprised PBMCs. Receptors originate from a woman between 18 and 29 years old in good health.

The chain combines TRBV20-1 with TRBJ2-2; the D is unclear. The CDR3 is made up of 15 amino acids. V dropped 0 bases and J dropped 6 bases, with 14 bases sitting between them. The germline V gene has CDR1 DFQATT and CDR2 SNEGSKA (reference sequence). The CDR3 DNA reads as TGCAGTGCTAGAGATCCGGCAGGAAAGGCCGGGGAGCTGTTTTTT. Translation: CSARDPAGKAGELFF.

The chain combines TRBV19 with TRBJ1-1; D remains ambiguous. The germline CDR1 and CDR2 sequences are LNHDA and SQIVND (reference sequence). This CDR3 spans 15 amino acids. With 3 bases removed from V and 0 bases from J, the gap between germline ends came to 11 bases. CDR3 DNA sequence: TGTGCCAGTAGTATGTCGGCCAGAATGAACACTGAAGCTTTCTTT. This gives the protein CASSMSARMNTEAFF.

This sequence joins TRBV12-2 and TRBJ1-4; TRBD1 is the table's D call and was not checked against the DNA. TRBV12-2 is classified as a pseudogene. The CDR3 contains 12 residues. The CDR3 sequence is CASGDMREKLFF. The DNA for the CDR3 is TGTGCAAGCGGGGACATGAGGGAAAAACTGTTTTTT.

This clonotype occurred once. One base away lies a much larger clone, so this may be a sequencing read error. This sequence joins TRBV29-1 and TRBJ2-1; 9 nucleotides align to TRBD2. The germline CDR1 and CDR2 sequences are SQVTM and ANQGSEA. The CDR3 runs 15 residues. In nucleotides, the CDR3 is TGCAGCGTTGAAGGCGGGAGGGCCTCCTACAATGAGCTGTTCTTC. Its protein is CSVEGGRASYNELFF.

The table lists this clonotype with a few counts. CDR3 sequence (DNA): TGTGCCAGCAGAACCGGGACCCCGGGTGGCTACACCTTC. Translating gives CASRTGTPGGYTF. The rearrangement uses TRBV12-3 or TRBV12-4 and TRBJ1-2; D is possibly TRBD1 (5 bases). The CDR3 runs to 13 residues. The V gene lost 6 bases and the J gene lost 7 bases, with 15 bases spanning the gap.

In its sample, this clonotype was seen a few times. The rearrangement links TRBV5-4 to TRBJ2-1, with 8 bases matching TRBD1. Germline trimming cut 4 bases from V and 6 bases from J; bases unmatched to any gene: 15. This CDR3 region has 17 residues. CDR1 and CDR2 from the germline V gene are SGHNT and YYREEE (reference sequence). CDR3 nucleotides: TGTGCCAGCAGCCATAAAGGACAGGGCCGAACGCTCAATGAGCAGTTCTTC. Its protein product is CASSHKGQGRTLNEQFF.

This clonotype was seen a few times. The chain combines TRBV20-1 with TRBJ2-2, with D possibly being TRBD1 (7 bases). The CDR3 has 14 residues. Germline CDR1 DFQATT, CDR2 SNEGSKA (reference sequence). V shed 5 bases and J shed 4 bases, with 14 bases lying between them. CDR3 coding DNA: TGCAGTGCTGTTTCAGGGGGGAGCACCGGGGAGCTGTTTTTT. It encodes CSAVSGGSTGELFF.

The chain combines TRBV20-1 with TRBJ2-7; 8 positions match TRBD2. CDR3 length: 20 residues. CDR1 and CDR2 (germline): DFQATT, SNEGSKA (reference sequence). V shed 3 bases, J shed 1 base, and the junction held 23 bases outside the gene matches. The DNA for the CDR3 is TGCAGTGCTAGTGGCCTTGTAAATGACGGGAGGGGAGTATTGTCCTACGAGCAGTACTTC. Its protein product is CSASGLVNDGRGVLSYEQYF.

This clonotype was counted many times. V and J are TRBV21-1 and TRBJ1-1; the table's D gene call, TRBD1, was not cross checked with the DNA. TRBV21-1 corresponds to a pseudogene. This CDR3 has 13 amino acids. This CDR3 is CASLDRGDTEAFF. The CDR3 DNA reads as TGTGCCAGCCTTGACAGGGGAGACACTGAAGCTTTCTTT.

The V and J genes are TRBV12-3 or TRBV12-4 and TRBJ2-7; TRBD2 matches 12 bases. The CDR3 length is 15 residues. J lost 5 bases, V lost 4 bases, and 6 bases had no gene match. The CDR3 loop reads CASSSSGRGGNEQYF. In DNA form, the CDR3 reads TGTGCCAGCAGTTCTAGCGGGAGGGGGGGAAACGAGCAGTACTTC.

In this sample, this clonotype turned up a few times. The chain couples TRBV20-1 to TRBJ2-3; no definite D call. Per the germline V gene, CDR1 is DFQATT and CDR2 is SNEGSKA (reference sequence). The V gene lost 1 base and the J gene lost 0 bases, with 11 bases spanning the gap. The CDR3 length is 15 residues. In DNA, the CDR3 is TGCAGTGCTAGAGCTCCCGAGGCTAGCACAGATACGCAGTATTTT. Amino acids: CSARAPEASTDTQYF.

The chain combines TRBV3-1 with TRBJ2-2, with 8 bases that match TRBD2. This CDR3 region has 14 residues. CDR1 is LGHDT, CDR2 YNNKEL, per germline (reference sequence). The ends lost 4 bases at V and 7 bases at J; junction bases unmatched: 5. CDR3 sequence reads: CASSPGTRVGELFF. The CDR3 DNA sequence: TGTGCCAGCAGCCCCGGGACTAGAGTCGGGGAGCTGTTTTTT.

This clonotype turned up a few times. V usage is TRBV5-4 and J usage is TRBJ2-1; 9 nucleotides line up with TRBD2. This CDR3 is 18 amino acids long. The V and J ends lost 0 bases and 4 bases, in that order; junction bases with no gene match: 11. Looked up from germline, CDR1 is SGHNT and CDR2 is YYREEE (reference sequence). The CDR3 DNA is TGTGCCAGCAGCTTGGCCTTGTTTTCTAGCGGGACATACAATGAGCAGTTCTTC. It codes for CASSLALFSSGTYNEQFF.

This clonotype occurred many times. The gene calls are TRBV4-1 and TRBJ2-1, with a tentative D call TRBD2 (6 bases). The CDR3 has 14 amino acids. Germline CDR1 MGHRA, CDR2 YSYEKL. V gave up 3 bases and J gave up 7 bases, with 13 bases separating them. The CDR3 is CASSHRENANEQFF. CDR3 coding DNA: TGCGCCAGCAGCCACCGGGAGAACGCAAATGAGCAGTTCTTC.

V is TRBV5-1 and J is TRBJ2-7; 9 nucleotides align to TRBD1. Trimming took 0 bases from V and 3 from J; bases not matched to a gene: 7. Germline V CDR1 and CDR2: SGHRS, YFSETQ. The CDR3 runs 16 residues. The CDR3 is CASSLVLQGAIYEQYF. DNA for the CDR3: TGCGCCAGCAGCTTGGTTTTACAGGGGGCAATCTACGAGCAGTACTTC.

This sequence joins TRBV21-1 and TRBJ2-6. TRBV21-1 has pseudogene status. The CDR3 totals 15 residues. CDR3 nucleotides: TGTGCCAGCTCCTGGAGTGGGCCTGGGGCCAACGTCCTGACTTTC. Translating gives CASSWSGPGANVLTF.

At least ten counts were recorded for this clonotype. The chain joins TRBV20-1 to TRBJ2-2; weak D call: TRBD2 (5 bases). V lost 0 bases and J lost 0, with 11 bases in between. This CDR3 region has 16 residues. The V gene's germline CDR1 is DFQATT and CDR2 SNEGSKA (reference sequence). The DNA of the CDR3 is TGCAGTGCTAGAGAGTTAGGACTGGCGAACACCGGGGAGCTGTTTTTT. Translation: CSARELGLANTGELFF.

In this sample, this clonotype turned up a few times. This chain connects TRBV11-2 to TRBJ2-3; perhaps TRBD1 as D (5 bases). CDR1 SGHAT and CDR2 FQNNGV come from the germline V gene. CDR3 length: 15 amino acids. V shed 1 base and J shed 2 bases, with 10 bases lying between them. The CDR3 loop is CASSLAWGLTDTQYF. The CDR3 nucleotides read TGTGCCAGCAGCTTAGCTTGGGGCCTCACAGATACGCAGTATTTT.

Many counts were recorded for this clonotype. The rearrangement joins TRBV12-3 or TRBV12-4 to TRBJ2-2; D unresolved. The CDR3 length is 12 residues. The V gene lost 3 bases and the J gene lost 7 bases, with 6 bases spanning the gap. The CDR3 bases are TGTGCCAGCAGTTTCGACGTCGGGGAGCTGTTTTTT. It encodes CASSFDVGELFF.

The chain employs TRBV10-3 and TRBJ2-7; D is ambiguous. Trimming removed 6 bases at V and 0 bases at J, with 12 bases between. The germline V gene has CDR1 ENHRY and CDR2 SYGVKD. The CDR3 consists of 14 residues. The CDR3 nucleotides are TGTGCCATCAGGACGACGGAAAGCTCCTACGAGCAGTACTTC. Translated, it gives CAIRTTESSYEQYF.